What follows are 20 T cell receptor beta chains derived from one specimen sequenced in a study of Tregs in tolerant kidney transplant recipients. The repertoire was sequenced with immunoSEQ multiplex PCR; TCRdb's copy has only in-frame clones and lacks some. The sample lists some 90,000 clones; over 85% were seen once. What was sequenced was CD8+ T cells from blood. These receptors all come from a human donor in good health.

For this clone: A far larger clone is one base from this, pointing to a likely read error. The rearrangement links TRBV29-1 to TRBJ1-2; perhaps TRBD1 as D (5 bases). The CDR3 consists of 12 residues. V was clipped by 5 bases and J by 8 bases, with 15 bases between them. Germline V gene sequence: CDR1 SQVTM, CDR2 ANQGSEA. CDR3 in amino acids: CSVWGGRGGYTF. The CDR3 DNA follows: TGCAGCGTTTGGGGGGGAAGGGGAGGCTACACCTTC.

This clone appeared once. The chain employs TRBV2 and TRBJ2-7; D is unclear. Between the trimmed V and J ends, which lost 1 base and 1 base, there was a span of 20 bases. The CDR3 has 18 residues. CDR1 is SNHLY and CDR2 is FYNNEI in the germline V gene. CDR3: CASSEVKGGSSVSYEQYF. CDR3 nucleotides: TGTGCCAGCAGTGAAGTGAAGGGCGGCTCGAGCGTTTCCTACGAGCAGTACTTC.

V and J are TRBV11-2 and TRBJ2-7; D is ambiguous. V lost 1 base and J lost 4, with 2 bases in between. The CDR3 contains 11 residues. The germline CDR1 and CDR2 sequences are SGHAT and FQNNGV. CDR3 protein: CASSLAYEQYF. In DNA form, the CDR3 reads TGTGCCAGCAGCTTAGCTTACGAGCAGTACTTC. Full variable domain (rest looked up from reference TRBV11-2 and TRBJ2-7): EAGVAQSPRYKIIEKRQSVAFWCNPISGHATLYWYQQILGQGPKLLIQFQNNGVVDDSQLPKDRFSAERLKGVDSTLKIQPAKLEDSAVYLCASSLAYEQYFGPGTRLTVT.

The chain recombines TRBV19 with TRBJ1-1; the match to TRBD1 covers 8 bases. Trimming took 3 bases from V and 3 from J; bases not matched to a gene: 9. This CDR3 spans 16 amino acids. Germline V lookup: CDR1 LNHDA, CDR2 SQIVND (reference sequence). CDR3 sequence reads: CASSIKDRGTDTEAFF. As DNA, the CDR3 is TGTGCCAGTAGTATTAAAGACAGGGGTACCGACACTGAAGCTTTCTTT.

The chain links TRBV6-5 to TRBJ1-1; perhaps TRBD1 as D (5 bases). The CDR3 totals 14 residues. Germline values: CDR1 MNHEY, CDR2 SVGAGI. V dropped 2 bases and J dropped 7 bases, with 14 bases sitting between them. The chain's CDR3 is CASSYGGPRGEAFF. CDR3 nucleotides: TGTGCCAGCAGTTACGGAGGGCCGAGGGGTGAAGCTTTCTTT.

This chain links TRBV30 with TRBJ1-1; perhaps TRBD1 as D (6 bases). Germline-derived CDR1 and CDR2 are GTSNPN and SVGIG (reference sequence). The CDR3 loop spans 14 amino acids. The V and J ends lost 2 bases and 10 bases respectively, with 20 bases between them. CDR3 DNA: TGTGCCTGGAGTCCACGGTGGGGGCCCGATACAGCTTTCTTT. Amino acid sequence: CAWSPRWGPDTAFF.

This rearrangement joins TRBV10-3 to TRBJ1-2; 10 bases map to TRBD1. V lost 5 bases to trimming and J lost 4 bases; unmatched junction nucleotides: 19. The CDR3 runs to 19 residues. Germline values: CDR1 ENHRY, CDR2 SYGVKD. The CDR3 DNA follows: TGTGCCATCAGTACCATTCCCGGGACAGGGGCCGAGGGGATCTATGGCTACACCTTC. Protein sequence: CAISTIPGTGAEGIYGYTF.

J is TRBJ2-7 and V is TRBV10-2; 9 bases align to TRBD1. Trimming took 4 bases from V and 2 from J; bases not matched to a gene: 6. The CDR3 has 15 amino acids. Germline assignment: CDR1 WSHSY and CDR2 SAAADI. The CDR3 DNA follows: TGCGCCAGCAGTGTCGGGACAGGGTGGACCTACGAGCAGTACTTC. This encodes CASSVGTGWTYEQYF.

CDR3 region: CAWRSGRHNYGYTF. CDR3 bases: TGTGCCTGGAGGTCGGGCAGGCATAACTATGGCTACACCTTC. V is TRBV30 and J is TRBJ1-2; D is undetermined. With 3 bases removed from V and 1 base from J, the gap between germline ends came to 12 bases. Germline assignment: CDR1 GTSNPN and CDR2 SVGIG (reference sequence). The CDR3 sequence is 14 residues long. The full variable domain, rest sourced from reference TRBV30 and TRBJ1-2, is SQTIHQWPATLVQPVGSPLSLECTVEGTSNPNLYWYRQAAGRGLQLLFYSVGIGQISSEVPQNLSASRPQDRQFILSSKKLLLSDSGFYLCAWRSGRHNYGYTFGSGTRLTVV.

This clone was seen more than once but under ten times. V is TRBV15 and J is TRBJ2-1, with D unclear. V dropped 0 bases and J dropped 3 bases, with 3 bases sitting between them. The germline CDR1 and CDR2 sequences are LNHNV and YYDKDF (reference sequence). CDR3 size: 13 residues. The chain's CDR3 is CATSRELYNEQFF. The CDR3 DNA reads as TGTGCCACCAGCAGAGAGCTCTACAATGAGCAGTTCTTC. Looking up the rest from reference TRBV15 and TRBJ2-1 gives the full variable domain: DAMVIQNPRYQVTQFGKPVTLSCSQTLNHNVMYWYQQKSSQAPKLLFHYYDKDFNNEADTPDNFQSRRPNTSFCFLDIRSPGLGDTAMYLCATSRELYNEQFFGPGTRLTVL.

This clone was seen a single time. This chain uses TRBV28 with TRBJ2-4, with TRBD1 matching 9 bases. V lost 6 bases and J lost 4; bases outside the gene matches: 1. Germline-derived CDR1 and CDR2 are MDHEN and SYDVKM. This CDR3 has 13 amino acids. The CDR3 region has the DNA TGTGCCAGCAGAGGGACAGGGAAAAACATTCAGTACTTC. Translated: CASRGTGKNIQYF.

The chain carries TRBV7-9 and TRBJ2-3; D may be TRBD1 (5 bases). This CDR3 comprises 15 residues. In germline, CDR1 is SEHNR, CDR2 FQNEAQ (reference sequence). Trimming pared 4 bases from V and 1 base from J, leaving 12 bases between. This CDR3 reads CASSSPGSGTDTQYF. The CDR3, as DNA: TGTGCCAGCAGCTCCCCAGGGTCTGGCACAGATACGCAGTATTTT. Full variable domain (rest looked up from reference TRBV7-9 and TRBJ2-3): DTGVSQNPRHKITKRGQNVTFRCDPISEHNRLYWYRQTLGQGPEFLTYFQNEAQLEKSRLLSDRFSAERPKGSFSTLEIQRTEQGDSAMYLCASSSPGSGTDTQYFGPGTRLTVL.

The chain employs TRBV2 and TRBJ2-7; TRBD2 is a possible D gene (7 bases). V was shortened by 0 bases and J by 3 bases, with 18 bases between the two germline ends. Germline V gene data show CDR1 as SNHLY and CDR2 as FYNNEI. This CDR3 has 17 amino acids. The CDR3 spells CASSEALGRGGDYEQYF. The CDR3 region has the DNA TGTGCCAGCAGTGAAGCGCTTGGGAGGGGGGGAGACTACGAGCAGTACTTC. The whole variable domain, remainder taken from reference TRBV2 and TRBJ2-7, is EPEVTQTPSHQVTQMGQEVILRCVPISNHLYFYWYRQILGQKVEFLVSFYNNEISEKSEIFDDQFSVERPDGSNFTLKIRSTKLEDSAMYFCASSEALGRGGDYEQYFGPGTRLTVT.

The chain uses TRBV5-6 and TRBJ2-5; TRBD2 might be the D (7 bases). Germline CDR1 is SGHDT and CDR2 is YYEEEE. CDR3 size: 15 residues. Trimming pared 6 bases from V and 4 bases from J, leaving 19 bases between. CDR3 residues: CASTYRGGLLETQYF. The CDR3 DNA follows: TGTGCCAGCACCTATAGGGGGGGCTTGCTAGAGACCCAGTACTTC.

The chain is built from TRBV4-1 and TRBJ2-1; D perhaps matches TRBD1 (6 bases). CDR1 is MGHRA, CDR2 YSYEKL, per germline. With 4 bases removed from V and 6 bases from J, the gap between germline ends came to 13 bases. This CDR3 has 14 amino acids. Written as DNA, the CDR3 is TGCGCCAGCAGCCTCGGACAGTGGGCCAATGAGCAGTTCTTC. Amino acids: CASSLGQWANEQFF.

The chain joins TRBV12-5 to TRBJ1-3; a weak D match, TRBD1 (6 bases). V was pared by 3 bases and J by 4 bases, with 13 bases between. CDR1 is LGHNT, CDR2 FRNRAP, per germline. This CDR3 has 15 residues. DNA for the CDR3: TGTGCTAGTGGTTTACGGGGGGCGGCGGGAAACACCATATATTTT. Translation gives CASGLRGAAGNTIYF.

The chain recombines TRBV19 with TRBJ2-1; no clear D. Trimming cost V 3 bases and J 9 bases, with 15 bases left between them. Germline V gene lookup returns CDR1 LNHDA and CDR2 SQIVND (reference sequence). This CDR3 is 14 amino acids long. DNA for the CDR3: TGTGCCAGTAGTATCTATGAAGGGTTAGGTGAGCAGTTCTTC. It is translated as CASSIYEGLGEQFF.

This clone turned up a few times. The chain employs TRBV9 and TRBJ2-7; perhaps TRBD2 as D (5 bases). The germline V and J ends were trimmed by 4 bases and 5 bases, with 25 bases remaining between them. The CDR3 totals 17 residues. Germline V CDR1 and CDR2: SGDLS, YYNGEE. CDR3: CASSPLSEGSSVDEQYF. The CDR3 DNA sequence: TGTGCCAGCAGCCCCCTTTCTGAGGGCAGCTCGGTTGACGAGCAGTACTTC.

The chain has TRBV6-5 and TRBJ2-1, with TRBD2 identical over 7 bases. CDR1 and CDR2 from the germline V gene are MNHEY and SVGAGI. The CDR3 sequence is 15 residues long. V gave up 4 bases and J gave up 0 bases; unmatched junction bases: 3. The chain's CDR3 is CASSFGGGSYNEQFF. CDR3 DNA sequence: TGTGCCAGCAGTTTTGGGGGGGGCTCCTACAATGAGCAGTTCTTC.

The CDR3 bases are TGTGCCAGCAGCCCTAGGGAATCCTACGAGCAGTACTTC. Protein: CASSPRESYEQYF. The chain uses TRBV11-1 and TRBJ2-7; D call uncertain. In germline, CDR1 is SGHAT, CDR2 FQDESV (reference sequence). This CDR3 has 13 amino acids. V lost 5 bases, J lost 1 base, and 9 bases lay in between.